Listed below are T cell receptor beta chains from one sample, sequenced in a study of cytomegalovirus exposure and HLA in healthy donors. Profiling relied on immunoSEQ multiplex PCR, and the TCRdb table lists in-frame clones only, not all of them. Of about 89,000 clones listed, 85% are singletons. Sequences were obtained from PBMCs. These TCRs come from a man aged 40-49 years in good health and CMV-seropositive. CDR3s include the opening cysteine and the closing phenylalanine or tryptophan. The D gene is left open where the match is weak. Clone size is given for some rows only: seen once, a few or many times, or a class if the clone is expanded.

once	TRBV7-2	TRBD2	TRBJ2-2	17	CASSLNLAGGRTGELFF	TGTGCCAGCAGCTTAAATCTAGCGGGGGGGCGGACCGGGGAGCTGTTTTTT
-	TRBV28	-	TRBJ2-4	15	CASSILASAKNIQYF	TGTGCCAGCAGCATCCTAGCGTCCGCCAAAAACATTCAGTACTTC
-	TRBV29-1	TRBD2	TRBJ2-1	12	CSALAGAGEQFF	TGCAGCGCTTTAGCGGGAGCCGGGGAGCAGTTCTTC
-	TRBV25-1	-	TRBJ1-5	15	CASSGTGVGNQPQHF	TGTGCCAGCAGTGGCACGGGGGTGGGCAATCAGCCCCAGCATTTT
few	TRBV6-6	-	TRBJ2-3	12	CATLQGADTQYF	TGTGCCACCCTACAGGGAGCAGATACGCAGTATTTT
-	TRBV7-9	-	TRBJ2-7	14	CASSPSLLSYEQYF	TGTGCCAGCAGCCCCTCCCTATTGTCCTACGAGCAGTACTTC
-	TRBV18	-	TRBJ1-1	11	CASSTQGKAFF	TGTGCCAGCTCAACCCAGGGGAAAGCTTTCTTT
few	TRBV2	TRBD1	TRBJ2-4	15	CASSRQGSSKNIQYF	TGTGCCAGCAGTAGACAGGGAAGTTCCAAAAACATTCAGTACTTC
-	TRBV9	TRBD2	TRBJ2-3	14	CASSAIGGADTQYF	TGTGCCAGCAGCGCGATTGGGGGGGCAGATACGCAGTATTTT
few	TRBV7-9	-	TRBJ1-1	18	CASSVSVGLDRLNTEAFF	TGTGCCAGTAGTGTTTCAGTAGGTTTAGACAGGTTGAACACTGAAGCTTTCTTT
-	TRBV7-3	TRBD1	TRBJ2-2	17	CASSLTGTGRNTGELFF	TGTGCCAGCAGCTTAACTGGGACAGGGAGGAACACCGGGGAGCTGTTTTTT
-	TRBV29-1	-	TRBJ1-6	13	CSVRTDYNSPLHF	TGCAGCGTCCGGACAGACTATAATTCACCCCTCCACTTT
-	TRBV7-9	TRBD1	TRBJ1-1	15	CASSIWTGKNTEAFF	TGTGCCAGCAGCATTTGGACAGGGAAGAACACTGAAGCTTTCTTT
-	TRBV6-5	TRBD1	TRBJ1-1	14	CASSRRQGNTEAFF	TGTGCCAGCAGCCGACGACAGGGGAACACTGAAGCTTTCTTT
-	TRBV7-2	-	TRBJ1-2	12	CASSLVGAQGTF	TGTGCCAGCAGCTTAGTAGGGGCCCAGGGCACCTTC
-	TRBV18	TRBD1	TRBJ1-6	16	CASSLRGSSYNSPLHF	TGTGCCAGCTCACTCAGGGGGAGCTCCTATAATTCACCCCTCCACTTT